Each of the 17 T cell receptor beta chains below was sequenced from the same sample in a study of blood T cell repertoires in COVID-19. TCRdb keeps only in-frame clones here, not all; method: immunoSEQ multiplex PCR. The data contain 250,000 to 350,000 clones, 87% of them singletons. The sample was PBMCs or T cells enriched from blood (not recorded which). Source of these receptors: a woman aged 40 to 50 who had recovered from COVID-19.

The chain joins TRBV2 to TRBJ2-1; TRBD1 matches 8 bases. V gave up 8 bases and J gave up 4 bases; unmatched junction bases: 25. This CDR3 has 20 residues. From germline, CDR1 is SNHLY and CDR2 FYNNEI. CDR3 protein: CASEGVGRQGPHGWYNEQFF. The CDR3, as DNA: TGTGCCAGCGAGGGTGTCGGCAGACAGGGGCCCCACGGTTGGTACAATGAGCAGTTCTTC.

This chain uses TRBV28 with TRBJ2-3; maybe TRBD2 (5 bases). Germline V gives CDR1 MDHEN, CDR2 SYDVKM. The CDR3 sequence is 16 residues long. V lost 5 bases and J 2 bases, leaving 17 bases between the germline ends. CDR3 residues: CASSNPASRYTDTQYF. CDR3 nucleotides: TGTGCCAGCAGTAACCCCGCTAGCAGATACACAGATACGCAGTATTTT. The full variable domain, its missing parts supplied by reference TRBV28 and TRBJ2-3, is DVKVTQSSRYLVKRTGEKVFLECVQDMDHENMFWYRQDPGLGLRLIYFSYDVKMKEKGDIPEGYSVSREKKERFSLILESASTNQTSMYLCASSNPASRYTDTQYFGPGTRLTVL.

This chain joins TRBV3-1 (or the pseudogene TRBV3-2) and TRBJ2-1; the match to TRBD2 covers 9 bases. The V gene's germline CDR1 is LGHDT and CDR2 YNNKEL (reference sequence). The CDR3 runs 15 residues. The V gene end was trimmed by 1 base and the J gene end by 9 bases; junction bases not matched to a gene: 7. DNA for the CDR3: TGTGCCAGCAGCCAAGGGCGTAGCGGGAGAAGTGAGCAGTTCTTC. It codes for CASSQGRSGRSEQFF.

The chain is built from TRBV24-1 and TRBJ2-2; no definite D call. The V end was cut by 4 bases, the J end by 2 bases, with 10 bases between. CDR1 is KGHDR, CDR2 SFDVKD, per germline. There are 15 residues in the CDR3. In DNA form, the CDR3 reads TGTGCCACCAGTGACCAGTCCAGTAACACCGGGGAGCTGTTTTTT. It encodes CATSDQSSNTGELFF.

The V gene is TRBV28, the J gene TRBJ1-5; no reliable D call. Germline V gene lookup returns CDR1 MDHEN and CDR2 SYDVKM. CDR3 length: 13 amino acids. Trimming removed 7 bases at V and 4 bases at J, with 11 bases between. The DNA of the CDR3 is TGTGCCAGCAATCGGGCGGGAAATCAGCCCCAGCATTTT. Protein: CASNRAGNQPQHF.

The CDR3 protein is CASSPPRPLDTQYF. CDR3 nucleotides: TGTGCCAGCAGCCCCCCTAGGCCGCTGGATACGCAGTATTTT. This chain links TRBV7-8 with TRBJ2-3, with D uncertain. The CDR3 sequence is 14 residues long. V shed 5 bases and J shed 6 bases, with 15 bases lying between them. From germline, CDR1 is SGHVS and CDR2 FQNEAQ.

This chain links TRBV29-1 with TRBJ2-2; D unclear. The CDR3 runs 14 residues. V was shortened by 8 bases and J by 1 base, with 14 bases between the two germline ends. Germline loops: CDR1 SQVTM, CDR2 ANQGSEA. For the CDR3, the DNA is TGCAGCATACGCCATGGCTGGAACACCGGGGAGCTGTTTTTT. Protein: CSIRHGWNTGELFF.

The rearrangement links TRBV7-3 to TRBJ2-3, with a tentative D call TRBD1 (5 bases). The CDR3 spans 17 residues. The V gene lost 4 bases and the J gene lost 0 bases, with 17 bases spanning the gap. The germline CDR1 and CDR2 sequences are SGHTA and FQGTGA. The CDR3 DNA follows: TGTGCCAGCAGCTCCCAGGGCAGGTCGGTTAGCACAGATACGCAGTATTTT. Its protein is CASSSQGRSVSTDTQYF.

The V call is TRBV11-2, the J call TRBJ1-2, with 7 bases matching TRBD1. This CDR3 has 18 residues. J gave up 4 bases and V 1 base, and 15 bases lay outside the gene matches. Germline values: CDR1 SGHAT, CDR2 FQNNGV. CDR3 nucleotide sequence: TGTGCCAGCAGCTTAGCGGGTGGTGAGGGGGCGCGCGGCTATGGCTACACCTTC. This encodes CASSLAGGEGARGYGYTF.

The genes are TRBV5-1 and TRBJ2-1; D possibly corresponds to TRBD2 (6 bases). The CDR3 has 15 residues. In germline, CDR1 is SGHRS, CDR2 YFSETQ. V dropped 2 bases and J dropped 0 bases, with 9 bases sitting between them. CDR3 nucleotides: TGCGCCAGCAGCTTTGTCGGGAGCTCCTACAATGAGCAGTTCTTC. The encoded protein is CASSFVGSSYNEQFF.

The V call is TRBV18, the J call TRBJ1-3, with TRBD1 as a possible D gene (5 bases). In germline, CDR1 is KGHSH, CDR2 LQKENI. Deletions cut 3 bases from V and 1 base from J, with 13 bases between. The CDR3 is 16 residues long. The CDR3 loop reads CASSPAGGRSGNTIYF. DNA for the CDR3: TGTGCCAGCTCACCGGCTGGGGGGAGATCTGGAAACACCATATATTTT.

V gene TRBV19 combines with J gene TRBJ1-1; D uncertain. The CDR3 has 15 residues. Trimming cost V 8 bases and J 0 bases, with 16 bases left between them. CDR1 is LNHDA and CDR2 is SQIVND in the germline V gene (reference sequence). CDR3 nucleotide sequence: TGTGCCAGTTTAGCCCCGAGGCCAATGAACACTGAAGCTTTCTTT. Its protein product is CASLAPRPMNTEAFF.

This clone was observed many times. J is TRBJ2-7 and V is TRBV4-2; 10 bases agree with TRBD2. The CDR3 has 17 amino acids. Looked up from germline, CDR1 is LGHNA and CDR2 is YNFKEQ. The V segment lost 5 bases and the J segment 1 base; nucleotides outside the gene matches: 11. The DNA for the CDR3 is TGTGCCAGCAGCGGGACCCTCGAGCGGGAGGGGTCCTACGAGCAGTACTTC. Amino acid sequence: CASSGTLEREGSYEQYF.

CDR3 in amino acids: CASSHGWRGPNTEAFF. The CDR3 nucleotides are TGTGCCAGCAGTCACGGCTGGAGGGGCCCGAACACTGAAGCTTTCTTT. The chain recombines TRBV6-2 or TRBV6-3 with TRBJ1-1; possibly TRBD1 for D (5 bases). The CDR3 runs 16 residues. Between the trimmed V and J ends, which lost 5 bases and 1 base, there was a span of 17 bases. Germline V gene sequence: CDR1 MNHEY, CDR2 SVGEGT.

V usage is TRBV6-5 and J usage is TRBJ1-2, with a weak D call TRBD1 (5 bases). The CDR3 loop spans 15 amino acids. The germline V gene has CDR1 MNHEY and CDR2 SVGAGI. V was clipped by 8 bases and J by 1 base, with 17 bases between them. The CDR3 protein is CASPRETGGNYGYTF. The CDR3 bases are TGTGCCAGCCCGAGGGAGACGGGGGGTAACTATGGCTACACCTTC.

The rearrangement uses TRBV18 and TRBJ1-2; 7 bases match TRBD1. Germline V gene lookup returns CDR1 KGHSH and CDR2 LQKENI. This CDR3 comprises 16 residues. V dropped 4 bases and J dropped 0; count of bases not matched to a gene: 8. The CDR3 region has the DNA TGTGCCAGCTCACTCGACAGGGTTACTTCTAACTATGGCTACACCTTC. This codes for CASSLDRVTSNYGYTF.

The chain combines TRBV20-1 with TRBJ2-3; D may be TRBD2 (6 bases). V was pared by 3 bases and J by 0 bases, with 10 bases between. The CDR3 is 14 amino acids. From germline, CDR1 is DFQATT and CDR2 SNEGSKA (reference sequence). The CDR3, as DNA: TGCAGTGCTAGTTCCGGGACTAGCACAGATACGCAGTATTTT. Translated, it gives CSASSGTSTDTQYF.